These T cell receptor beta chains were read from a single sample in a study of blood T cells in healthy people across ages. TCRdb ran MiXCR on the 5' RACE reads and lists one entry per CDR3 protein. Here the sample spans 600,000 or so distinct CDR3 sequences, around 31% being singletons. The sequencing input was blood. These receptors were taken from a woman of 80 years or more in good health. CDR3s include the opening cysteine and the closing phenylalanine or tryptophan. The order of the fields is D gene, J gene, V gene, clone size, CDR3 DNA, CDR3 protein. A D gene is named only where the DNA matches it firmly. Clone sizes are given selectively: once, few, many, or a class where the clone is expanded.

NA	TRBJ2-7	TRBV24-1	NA	TGTGCCACCAGTGTCCCGTCGCCACAGGGTACCCTCTCCTACGAGCAGTACTTC	CATSVPSPQGTLSYEQYF
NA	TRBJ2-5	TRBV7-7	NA	TGTGCTAGCAGCAGTAGCCCGGGAGAGACCCAGTACTTC	CASSSSPGETQYF
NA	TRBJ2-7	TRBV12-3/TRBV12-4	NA	TGTGCCAGCAGTCGGACAGTGGCGGGCTCCTACGAGCAGTACTTC	CASSRTVAGSYEQYF
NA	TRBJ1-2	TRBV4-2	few	TGTGCCAGCAGCCGGGACCGAACTAACTATGGCTACACCTTC	CASSRDRTNYGYTF
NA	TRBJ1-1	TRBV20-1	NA	TGCAGTGCTATTCAAGGGCAGAACACTGAAGCTTTCTTT	CSAIQGQNTEAFF
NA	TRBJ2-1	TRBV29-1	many	TGCAGCGTTGAATTATACAGGGCAGGCTCCTACAATGAGCAGTTCTTC	CSVELYRAGSYNEQFF
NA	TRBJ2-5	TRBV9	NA	TGTGCCAGCAGCGTAGTGGGAGGGGGAACCTACAATGAGCAGTACTTC	CASSVVGGGTYNEQYF
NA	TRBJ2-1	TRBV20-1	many	TGCAGTGCTAGAGGCGTAGGAGCCAATTCCTACAATGAGCAGTTCTTC	CSARGVGANSYNEQFF
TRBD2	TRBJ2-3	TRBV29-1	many	TGCAGCGTTGGGGGGGGAAAAGGAACAGATACGCAGTATTTT	CSVGGGKGTDTQYF
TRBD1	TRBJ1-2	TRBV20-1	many	TGCAGTGCTAGGAGGACAGGATCTAACTATGGCTACACCTTC	CSARRTGSNYGYTF
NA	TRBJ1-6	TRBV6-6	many	TGTGCCAGCACCATTACGGCGACAGACAATTCACCCCTCCACTTT	CASTITATDNSPLHF
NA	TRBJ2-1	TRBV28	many	TGTGCCAGCCAGCAGGGACCGTCCTACAATGAGCAGTTCTTC	CASQQGPSYNEQFF
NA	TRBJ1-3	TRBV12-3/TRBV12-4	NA	TGTGCCAGCAGCCAGGCCAACTCTGGAAACACCATATATTTT	CASSQANSGNTIYF
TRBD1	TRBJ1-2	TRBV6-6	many	TGTGCCAGCAGCCGACAGGGTCACTATGGCTACACCTTC	CASSRQGHYGYTF
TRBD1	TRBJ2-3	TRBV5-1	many	TGCGCCAGCAGCTTGGAGAGGGGGCGGGATACGCAGTATTTT	CASSLERGRDTQYF
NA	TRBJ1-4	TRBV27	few	TGTGCCAGCAGTCCCGGCCGCTCTGCAACTAATGAAAAACTGTTTTTT	CASSPGRSATNEKLFF
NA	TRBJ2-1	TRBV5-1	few	TGCGCCAGCAGCTCACTGGCCCAGAATGAGCAGTTCTTC	CASSSLAQNEQFF
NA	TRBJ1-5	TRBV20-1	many	TGCAGTGCTATTTCCGGCAGCAATCAGCCCCAGCATTTT	CSAISGSNQPQHF
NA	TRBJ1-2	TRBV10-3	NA	TGTGCCAGCAGTGAATTACCGTTAGCTAACTATGGCTACACCTTC	CASSELPLANYGYTF
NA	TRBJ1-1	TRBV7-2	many	TGTGCCAGCAGCTTACAGCCGGGGACTGAAGCTTTCTTT	CASSLQPGTEAFF
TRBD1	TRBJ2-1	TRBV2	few	TGTGCCAGCAGTGGTCGGACAGGGCGGGAGTTCTTC	CASSGRTGREFF
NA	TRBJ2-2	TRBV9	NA	TGTGCCAGCAGCGGTGACGGGGTCGAGGAGCTGTTTTTT	CASSGDGVEELFF
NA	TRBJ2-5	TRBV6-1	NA	TGTGCCAATAGTGAATCACAGGGGACTCAAGAGACCCAGTACTTC	CANSESQGTQETQYF
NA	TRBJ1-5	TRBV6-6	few	TGTGCCAGCACCCCGTCTCGACAGATCAATCAGCCCCAGCATTTT	CASTPSRQINQPQHF
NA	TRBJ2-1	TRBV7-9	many	TGTGCCAGCAGCCTAAAGTACAATGAGCAGTTCTTC	CASSLKYNEQFF
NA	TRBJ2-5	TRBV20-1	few	TGCAGTGCGCGCGCCCCGGGTGAGACCCAGTACTTC	CSARAPGETQYF
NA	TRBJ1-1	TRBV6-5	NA	TGTGCCAGCAGTTACTCAGAGGGGCCCCCCGGAGGAGCTTTCTTT	CASSYSEGPPGGAFF
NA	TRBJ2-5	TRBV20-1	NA	TGCAGTGCTAGCCCGACACATCAAGAGACCCAGTACTTC	CSASPTHQETQYF
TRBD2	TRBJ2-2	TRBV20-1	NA	TGCAGTGCTAGAACTAGCGCCAACACCGGGGAGCTGTTTTTT	CSARTSANTGELFF
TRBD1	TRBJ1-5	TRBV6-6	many	TGTGCCAGCAGTTTTACTCAGGGGGGGAATCAGCCCCAGCATTTT	CASSFTQGGNQPQHF
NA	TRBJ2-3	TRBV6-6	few	TGTGCCAGCAGGGTACCCTCTAGCGCTTACACAGATACGCAGTATTTT	CASRVPSSAYTDTQYF
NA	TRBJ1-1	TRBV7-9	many	TGTGCCAGCAAAGGGGAGGCGGGACCGAACACTGAAGCTTTCTTT	CASKGEAGPNTEAFF
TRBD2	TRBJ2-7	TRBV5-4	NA	TGTGCCAGCAGTTACGAGCGGGGGTCACGCTACGAGCAGTACTTC	CASSYERGSRYEQYF
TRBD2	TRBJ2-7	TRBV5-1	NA	TGCGCCAGCAGCTTGGCTCCGAGCGGGGGAGCCTACAATGAGCAGTACTTC	CASSLAPSGGAYNEQYF
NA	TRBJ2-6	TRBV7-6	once	TGTGCCAGCAGCTCCTTTCTCTCAGATTACTCTGGGGCCAACGTCCTGACTTTC	CASSSFLSDYSGANVLTF
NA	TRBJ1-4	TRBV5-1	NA	TGCGCCAGCATCTTGCAGGGGCAGGGGGAAAAACTGTTTTTT	CASILQGQGEKLFF
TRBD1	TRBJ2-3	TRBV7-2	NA	TGTGCCAGCAGCTCGACAGGGGGCGAGGATACGCAGTATTTT	CASSSTGGEDTQYF
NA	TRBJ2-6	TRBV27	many	TGTGCCAGCAGTCCTATACAGGGTAGGGGAGCCAACGTCCTGACTTTC	CASSPIQGRGANVLTF
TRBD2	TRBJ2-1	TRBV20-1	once	TGCAGTGCTCCGAGGACTAGCGGGGGGTCCAATGAGCAGTTCTTC	CSAPRTSGGSNEQFF
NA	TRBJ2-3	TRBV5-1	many	TGTGCCAGCAGTTTGGGGCAGTTCACAGATACGCAGTATTTT	CASSLGQFTDTQYF
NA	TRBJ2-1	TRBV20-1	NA	TGCAGTGCTAGATTGGCCGGACAGCGGACTCGCAATGAGCAGTTCTTC	CSARLAGQRTRNEQFF
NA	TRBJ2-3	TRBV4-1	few	TGCGCCAGCAGCCCCATGGGCACAGATACGCAGTATTTT	CASSPMGTDTQYF
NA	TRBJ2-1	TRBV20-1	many	TGCAGTGCTAGACCACCAGGGGGGGGCCTGGGGAATGAGCAGTTCTTC	CSARPPGGGLGNEQFF
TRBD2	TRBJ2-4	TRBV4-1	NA	TGCGCCAGCAGCCAAGATTCCGCGGGAGGAGGAAACATTCAGTACTTC	CASSQDSAGGGNIQYF